These T cell receptor beta chains were read from a single sample in a study of regulatory T cells in long-lasting Graves disease. TCRdb re-called the multiplex PCR reads through MiXCR, storing one row per CDR3 protein. The sample carries 450,000 to 600,000 distinct CDR3 sequences, approximately 15% recorded once. These data are also associated with another study on T cells in Graves' hyperthyroidism and ophthalmopathy.

This specimen was peripheral blood mononuclear cells (PBMCs), taken at new diagnosis, from a patient treated with antithyroid drugs. Every receptor here comes from a man aged 25-45 years with Graves disease. The CDR3 runs from the conserved cysteine through the conserved F or W. A D gene is named only where the DNA matches it firmly. The size entry is marked missing in some rows and otherwise reads once, few, many or a size class.

>NA|TRBV18|NA|TRBJ1-1
TGTGCCAGCTCACCAGACGAGGGACAAAAGGGGTTTCCTGAAGCTTTCTTT
CASSPDEGQKGFPEAFF
>many|TRBV7-9|TRBD2|TRBJ2-7
TGTGCCAGCAGCTTAGGACTAGCGGTACCCTACGAGCAGTACTTC
CASSLGLAVPYEQYF
>once|TRBV30|NA|TRBJ1-6
TGTGCCTGGAGTTCGCTCCCGATGGTCACCCTCCACTTT
CAWSSLPMVTLHF
>few|TRBV10-3|NA|TRBJ1-4
TGTGCCATCAGTGAGTCTGGACCGGGGGCAACTAATGAAAAACTGTTTTTT
CAISESGPGATNEKLFF
>few|TRBV12-5|NA|TRBJ2-1
TGTGCTAGTGGTATGACTACCCGAAGGGATGAGCAGTTCTTC
CASGMTTRRDEQFF
>NA|TRBV10-3|NA|TRBJ2-1
TGTGCCATCAGTGTGATGGGAGGAGATGAGCAGTTCTTC
CAISVMGGDEQFF
>many|TRBV12-3/TRBV12-4|NA|TRBJ2-3
TGTGCCAGCACCTCTCTAGCTACAGATACGCAGTATTTT
CASTSLATDTQYF
>few|TRBV2|TRBD2|TRBJ2-3
TGTACCAGCAGGCGACTAGCGGGGGAAACAGATACGCAGTATTTT
CTSRRLAGETDTQYF
>many|TRBV11-2|TRBD1|TRBJ1-1
TGTGCCAGCAGCTTGGGAGCCGGGACAGGTTCGTTTGCTTTCTTT
CASSLGAGTGSFAFF
>many|TRBV7-9|TRBD1|TRBJ1-4
TGTGCCAGCAGCTTAGGACAGGGGACTAATGAAAAACTGTTTTTT
CASSLGQGTNEKLFF
>many|TRBV12-3/TRBV12-4|NA|TRBJ1-2
TGTGCCAGCAGTGTCCAGGGTCCATATGGCTACACCTTC
CASSVQGPYGYTF
>NA|TRBV20-1|NA|TRBJ2-3
TGCAGTGCGGTAGTGGTCCCATCCCCTAGCACAGATACGCAGTATTTT
CSAVVVPSPSTDTQYF
>many|TRBV24-1|TRBD1|TRBJ1-5
TGTGCCACCAGTGACCGGACAGGGGACAATCAGCCCCAGCATTTT
CATSDRTGDNQPQHF
>many|TRBV27|TRBD1|TRBJ2-5
TGTGCCAGCAGTTCCCAGGGGGCGCTTGTAGAGACCCAGTACTTC
CASSSQGALVETQYF
>many|TRBV20-1|NA|TRBJ2-1
TGCAGTGCTTCCAATGACTTGAAAAGCTACAATGAGCAGTTCTTC
CSASNDLKSYNEQFF
>NA|TRBV7-9|NA|TRBJ2-7
TGTGCCAGCAGCTTTGGTAGCCTCTACGAGCAGTACTTC
CASSFGSLYEQYF
>many|TRBV28|NA|TRBJ2-5
TGTGCCAGCAGTTTACCCGCTGATCGGAGACCTCTCGGGCAAGAGACCCAGTACTTC
CASSLPADRRPLGQETQYF
>many|TRBV29-1|NA|TRBJ2-7
TGCAGCGTTGTAGCCCAGGGATACGAGCAGTACTTC
CSVVAQGYEQYF
>NA|TRBV19|TRBD2|TRBJ2-7
TGTGCCAGTACTGGACGCCTAGCGGGAGAAGGGTCCGGGGAGCAGTACTTC
CASTGRLAGEGSGEQYF
>NA|TRBV20-1|NA|TRBJ2-6
TGCAGTGCTAGTCCCCCCCCGCGGGCCAACGTCCTGACTTTC
CSASPPPRANVLTF
>many|TRBV7-9|TRBD1|TRBJ2-1
TGTGCCAGCAGCCCCCCTGGGGACAGCGAAGTCAATGAGCAGTTCTTC
CASSPPGDSEVNEQFF
>NA|TRBV7-9|NA|TRBJ1-2
TGTGCCAGCAGCTCATATGGGGCTCCTTATGGCTACACCTTC
CASSSYGAPYGYTF
>NA|TRBV5-6|NA|TRBJ1-5
TGTGCCAGCAGCTTTTGGTTTTATAGCAATCAGCCCCAGCATTTT
CASSFWFYSNQPQHF